The 30 T cell receptor beta chains listed next were all sequenced from one sample in a study of blood T cell repertoires in COVID-19. Using immunoSEQ multiplex PCR, the repertoire was profiled, and TCRdb retains in-frame clones only, with some absent. The sample includes roughly 250,000 clones, around 85% seen only once; the top ten take about 1%. The sequencing sample was made of peripheral blood. These receptors all come from a human donor with COVID-19, enrolled during active disease. The donor label of this sample is uncertain.

This chain joins TRBV4-1 and TRBJ2-5; weak D call: TRBD2 (6 bases). With 0 bases removed from V and 1 base from J, the gap between germline ends came to 12 bases. Germline CDR1 MGHRA, CDR2 YSYEKL. The CDR3 is made up of 16 amino acids. CDR3 loop: CASSQEGGGVQETQYF. The CDR3 region has the DNA TGCGCCAGCAGCCAAGAGGGAGGCGGGGTCCAAGAGACCCAGTACTTC.

The V and J genes are TRBV7-2 and TRBJ2-3; 9 bases are shared with TRBD2. This CDR3 has 14 residues. Germline V lookup: CDR1 SGHTA, CDR2 FQGNSA. The V gene end was trimmed by 8 bases and the J gene end by 4 bases; junction bases not matched to a gene: 7. As DNA, the CDR3 is TGTGCCAGCGGGAAAGCGGGAGGCCCAGATACGCAGTATTTT. Its translation is CASGKAGGPDTQYF.

The chain is built from TRBV11-2 and TRBJ2-1; TRBD1 aligns across 7 bases. Germline V gene lookup returns CDR1 SGHAT and CDR2 FQNNGV. This CDR3 region has 14 residues. V lost 5 bases, J lost 2 bases, and 3 bases stayed unmatched. CDR3 nucleotide sequence: TGTGCCAGCAGCCCAGGGACAGCCTACAATGAGCAGTTCTTC. Its protein is CASSPGTAYNEQFF.

The V call is TRBV3-1 (or the pseudogene TRBV3-2), the J call TRBJ1-3; no definite D call. With 4 bases removed from V and 2 bases from J, the gap between germline ends came to 9 bases. CDR1 is LGHDT, CDR2 YNNKEL, per germline (reference sequence). The CDR3 extends over 14 amino acids. The CDR3 loop is CASSPSGTGNTIYF. DNA of the CDR3: TGTGCCAGCAGCCCTTCGGGTACTGGAAACACCATATATTTT.

The V gene is TRBV28, the J gene TRBJ2-5; 12 nucleotides match TRBD2. The CDR3 is made up of 17 amino acids. Per the germline V gene, CDR1 is MDHEN and CDR2 is SYDVKM. The ends lost 4 bases at V and 4 bases at J; junction bases unmatched: 10. Here the CDR3 reads CASSYSFPGLAGETQYF. CDR3 nucleotides: TGTGCCAGCAGTTATTCTTTTCCGGGACTAGCGGGAGAGACCCAGTACTTC. Based on the CDR3 plus reference TRBV28 and TRBJ2-5, the full variable domain is DVKVTQSSRYLVKRTGEKVFLECVQDMDHENMFWYRQDPGLGLRLIYFSYDVKMKEKGDIPEGYSVSREKKERFSLILESASTNQTSMYLCASSYSFPGLAGETQYFGPGTRLLVL.

This clone has a single count. This chain joins TRBV18 and TRBJ1-5; possible D gene TRBD1, 6 bases. V was cut by 2 bases and J by 2 bases, with 10 bases left in between. The V gene's germline CDR1 is KGHSH and CDR2 LQKENI. The CDR3 spans 15 residues. The CDR3 loop reads CASSPTGGGNQPQHF. CDR3 coding DNA: TGTGCCAGCTCACCAACGGGGGGCGGCAATCAGCCCCAGCATTTT.

The chain has TRBV2 and TRBJ2-1; 12 bases map to TRBD2. In germline, CDR1 is SNHLY, CDR2 FYNNEI. The CDR3 consists of 17 residues. Trimming cost V 1 base and J 8 bases; bases outside gene matches: 9. The DNA of the CDR3 is TGTGCCAGCAGTGAAGAGACTAGCGGGAGTGGGCCCCATGAGCAGTTCTTC. Translated, it gives CASSEETSGSGPHEQFF.

The gene calls are TRBV21-1 and TRBJ2-7; the table assigns TRBD2, which was not confirmed against the DNA. TRBV21-1 is deemed a pseudogene. The CDR3 covers 15 residues. The CDR3 region has the DNA TGTGCCAGCAACGACCATGCCTGGAGGCTCTACGAGCAGTACTTC. The encoded protein is CASNDHAWRLYEQYF.

The chain carries TRBV18 and TRBJ2-1; 14 bases fit TRBD2. V gave up 5 bases and J gave up 6 bases; unmatched junction bases: 9. CDR3 length: 17 amino acids. The germline CDR1 and CDR2 sequences are KGHSH and LQKENI. For the CDR3, the DNA is TGTGCCAGCTCAGCTGGGACTAGCGGGAGTGGCGGCAATGAGCAGTTCTTC. It specifies CASSAGTSGSGGNEQFF.

This chain uses TRBV4-1 with TRBJ1-5; 11 nucleotides align to TRBD1. V dropped 2 bases and J dropped 6; count of bases not matched to a gene: 3. The CDR3 has 15 amino acids. Per the germline V gene, CDR1 is MGHRA and CDR2 is YSYEKL. As DNA, the CDR3 is TGCGCCAGCAGCCAAACCGGGACAGGGGGTCAGCCCCAGCATTTT. Its protein is CASSQTGTGGQPQHF.

The rearrangement uses TRBV11-2 and TRBJ2-5; D possibly corresponds to TRBD2 (5 bases). Germline V gene lookup returns CDR1 SGHAT and CDR2 FQNNGV. This CDR3 has 17 amino acids. V was shortened by 1 base and J by 5 bases, with 20 bases between the two germline ends. This CDR3 reads CASSLGAGATSEETQYF. The CDR3 DNA is TGTGCCAGCAGCTTAGGGGCGGGCGCCACCTCTGAGGAGACCCAGTACTTC.

V and J are TRBV29-1 and TRBJ2-3; 7 nucleotides agree with TRBD1. The germline CDR1 and CDR2 sequences are SQVTM and ANQGSEA. The junction had 7 bases not matched to a gene; V was cut back by 4 bases and J by 0 bases. The length of the CDR3 is 15 residues. The DNA for the CDR3 is TGCAGCGTTGGGCGACAGGGTGCTAGCACAGATACGCAGTATTTT. Amino acid sequence: CSVGRQGASTDTQYF.

The rearrangement joins TRBV7-3 to TRBJ1-1; 7 bases align to TRBD1. Germline CDR1 SGHTA, CDR2 FQGTGA. J was trimmed by 2 bases and V by 1 base; bases with no gene match: 7. This CDR3 comprises 16 residues. The CDR3 loop reads CASSLNGGTANTEAFF. For the CDR3, the DNA is TGTGCCAGCAGCTTAAATGGAGGGACAGCAAACACTGAAGCTTTCTTT. The variable domain in full, with the rest retrieved from reference TRBV7-3 and TRBJ1-1, is GAGVSQTPSNKVTEKGKYVELRCDPISGHTALYWYRQSLGQGPEFLIYFQGTGAADDSGLPNDRFFAVRPEGSVSTLKIQRTERGDSAVYLCASSLNGGTANTEAFFGQGTRLTVV.

This clone was seen more than once but under ten times. V is TRBV19 and J is TRBJ1-5; D uncertain. CDR3 length: 12 amino acids. CDR1 LNHDA and CDR2 SQIVND come from the germline V gene (reference sequence). Trimming pared 7 bases from V and 7 bases from J, leaving 11 bases between. CDR3 sequence (DNA): TGTGCCAGTAACGGGGTTGGGCAGCCCCAGCATTTT. Translating it yields CASNGVGQPQHF.

The rearrangement joins TRBV13 to TRBJ1-5, with D maybe TRBD1 (6 bases). The length of the CDR3 is 14 residues. V dropped 5 bases and J dropped 1 base, with 9 bases sitting between them. The germline CDR1 and CDR2 sequences are PRHDT and FYEKMQ (reference sequence). The CDR3 spells CASSRDRSNQPQHF. CDR3 bases: TGTGCCAGCAGCCGAGACAGGAGCAATCAGCCCCAGCATTTT. The full variable domain, with the rest looked up from reference TRBV13 and TRBJ1-5, is AAGVIQSPRHLIKEKRETATLKCYPIPRHDTVYWYQQGPGQDPQFLISFYEKMQSDKGSIPDRFSAQQFSDYHSELNMSSLELGDSALYFCASSRDRSNQPQHFGDGTRLSIL.

This chain links TRBV14 with TRBJ2-7; TRBD1 agrees at 7 bases. The CDR3 covers 15 residues. CDR1 is SGHDN, CDR2 FVKESK, per germline. V lost 0 bases and J lost 4; bases outside the gene matches: 6. The CDR3 DNA follows: TGTGCCAGCAGCCAAGAGCTGACAGGGAAGTACGAGCAGTACTTC. Translated: CASSQELTGKYEQYF.

The gene calls are TRBV28 and TRBJ2-1; 10 bases map to TRBD2. Trimming at V came to 7 bases and at J to 5 bases, leaving 5 bases not matched to a gene. Germline V gives CDR1 MDHEN, CDR2 SYDVKM. CDR3 length: 14 amino acids. CDR3 region: CASTRTSGNNEQFF. DNA of the CDR3: TGTGCCAGCACTCGGACTAGCGGAAACAATGAGCAGTTCTTC.

J is TRBJ2-3 and V is TRBV6-4, with 7 bases fitting TRBD1. This CDR3 has 16 amino acids. V gave up 4 bases and J gave up 0 bases; unmatched junction bases: 7. CDR1 is MRHNA, CDR2 SNTAGT, per germline. For the CDR3, the DNA is TGTGCCAGCAGTGCCGGGACAGACTTTAGCACAGATACGCAGTATTTT. It yields the protein CASSAGTDFSTDTQYF.

CDR3 nucleotides: TGTGCTTCGGGGGACAGGGAGACGGGACTCCACTTT. Residues: CASGDRETGLHF. V is TRBV7-3 and J is TRBJ1-6; the match to TRBD1 covers 9 bases. CDR3 length: 12 amino acids. CDR1 is SGHTA and CDR2 is FQGTGA in the germline V gene.

The V and J genes are TRBV14 and TRBJ2-7; D ambiguous. Germline V gene lookup returns CDR1 SGHDN and CDR2 FVKESK. The V end lost 3 bases, the J end lost 2 bases, and 5 bases lay between the germline ends. The CDR3 runs to 12 residues. This CDR3 is CASSQLTYEQYF. The CDR3 DNA reads as TGTGCCAGCAGCCAGCTAACCTACGAGCAGTACTTC.

The chain is built from TRBV6-9 and TRBJ1-5, with 8 nucleotides matching TRBD1. Germline V gives CDR1 MNHGY, CDR2 SVAAGI. This CDR3 has 14 amino acids. Trimming removed 7 bases from V and 0 bases from J; junction bases left unmatched: 2. The DNA for the CDR3 is TGTGCCAGCAAGGGACAGGATAGCAATCAGCCCCAGCATTTT. This sequence encodes CASKGQDSNQPQHF.

CDR3 nucleotides: TGTGCCCACGGAGGGGTCTATGGCTACACCTTC. Translation: CAHGGVYGYTF. The chain joins TRBV25-1 to TRBJ1-2, with TRBD1 as a possible D gene (5 bases). CDR1 is MGHDK and CDR2 is SYGVNS in the germline V gene. Trimming took off 11 bases at V and 4 bases at J, with 11 bases between the two ends. This CDR3 is 11 amino acids long.

This clone was seen a single time. The chain joins TRBV19 to TRBJ2-7, with TRBD2 identical over 11 bases. Per the germline V gene, CDR1 is LNHDA and CDR2 is SQIVND (reference sequence). The CDR3 runs 17 residues. V lost 4 bases and J lost 6; bases outside the gene matches: 14. CDR3 in DNA: TGTGCCAGTAGTAAAAAGACTAGCGGGGTCATTCCTATCGAGCAGTACTTC. It is translated as CASSKKTSGVIPIEQYF.

This clone has only one observation. The rearrangement joins TRBV30 to TRBJ2-6, with a tentative D call TRBD1 (5 bases). The V end was cut by 8 bases, the J end by 0 bases, with 11 bases between. CDR1 and CDR2 from the germline V gene are GTSNPN and SVGIG (reference sequence). The CDR3 has 14 residues. The CDR3 sequence is CAHGHRSGANVLTF. The CDR3 nucleotides are TGTGCCCACGGACACCGCTCTGGGGCCAACGTCCTGACTTTC.

The rearrangement joins TRBV5-1 to TRBJ2-1; 8 bases line up with TRBD2. With 4 bases clipped from V and 7 bases from J, the junction kept 13 bases outside the gene matches. Germline CDR1 SGHRS, CDR2 YFSETQ. The CDR3 has 16 residues. The CDR3 protein is CASSRGLAGGVNEQFF. DNA of the CDR3: TGCGCCAGCAGCCGTGGACTGGCGGGAGGAGTAAATGAGCAGTTCTTC.

The V gene is TRBV2, the J gene TRBJ2-7; D gene uncertain. V dropped 4 bases and J dropped 5 bases, with 18 bases sitting between them. The CDR3 consists of 15 residues. The germline gives CDR1 SNHLY, CDR2 FYNNEI. The DNA for the CDR3 is TGTGCCAGCAGTGTCCCCAGGTCAGTCGCCGACGAGCAGTACTTC. Translating it yields CASSVPRSVADEQYF.

This clone was counted between two and nine times. The genes are TRBV28 and TRBJ2-2; D unresolved. The CDR3 sequence is 19 residues long. The germline gives CDR1 MDHEN, CDR2 SYDVKM. Between the trimmed V and J ends, which lost 2 bases and 0 bases, there was a span of 19 bases. The CDR3, as DNA: TGTGCCAGCAGTTTACCTCAACTCTGGGCGACACCGAACACCGGGGAGCTGTTTTTT. Translating it yields CASSLPQLWATPNTGELFF.

The chain combines TRBV25-1 with TRBJ2-5, with D possibly matching TRBD2 (5 bases). V lost 4 bases to trimming and J lost 7 bases, with 10 bases between them. The CDR3 has 12 residues. Germline V gives CDR1 MGHDK, CDR2 SYGVNS. This chain's CDR3 is CASSGGYVTQYF. The CDR3 region has the DNA TGTGCCAGCAGTGGAGGGTACGTGACCCAGTACTTC. Based on the CDR3 plus reference TRBV25-1 and TRBJ2-5, the full variable domain is EADIYQTPRYLVIGTGKKITLECSQTMGHDKMYWYQQDPGMELHLIHYSYGVNSTEKGDLSSESTVSRIRTEHFPLTLESARPSHTSQYLCASSGGYVTQYFGPGTRLLVL.

The chain carries TRBV3-1 (or the pseudogene TRBV3-2) and TRBJ1-6; D is ambiguous. The ends were cut back, 1 base at V and 11 bases at J, with 9 bases in the middle. Germline V gene data show CDR1 as LGHDT and CDR2 as YNNKEL (reference sequence). This CDR3 is built from 13 residues. The CDR3 reads CASSQGVGAPLHF. The CDR3 DNA sequence: TGTGCCAGCAGCCAAGGGGTCGGGGCACCCCTCCACTTT.

The chain joins TRBV4-2 to TRBJ1-6; D not certain. Deletions cut 0 bases from V and 8 bases from J, with 17 bases between. Germline V gene data show CDR1 as LGHNA and CDR2 as YNFKEQ. The CDR3 has 17 residues. DNA of the CDR3: TGTGCCAGCAGCCAAGAGGCCACTCCCCGAGCGGATTCACCCCTCCACTTT. Its protein product is CASSQEATPRADSPLHF.